This record concerns one T cell receptor beta chain sequence. The iRepertoire multiplex PCR system with TCR subtype-specific primers built both bulk and single-cell libraries. TCRdb re-called the multiplex PCR reads and gives one entry per CDR3 protein, without DNA. Recorded for this sample: approximately 4,000 distinct CDR3 sequences. This record comes from a study of T cells in severe cutaneous drug reactions. Study in general: Blister fluid/cells and PBMC came from acute- or recovery-stage patients.

From germline, CDR1 is SGHRS and CDR2 YFSETQ. The length of the CDR3 is 14 residues. The patients sequenced had a carbamazepine-induced Stevens-Johnson syndrome or toxic epidermal necrolysis reaction. The V gene is TRBV5-1, the J gene TRBJ2-1. The receptor's source is a human donor with Stevens-Johnson syndrome, a severe cutaneous drug reaction. The sample was PBMCs. CDR3 protein: CASSLASSYNEQFF.